These 4 T cell receptor beta chains originate from one sample sequenced in a study of long-term antiretroviral therapy in people with HIV. A v3.0 immunoSEQ assay was performed at survey level. Data came from immunoSEQ multiplex PCR; TCRdb stores just in-frame clones and leaves some out. This table holds about 10,000 clones, about 83% found once. The specimen comprised unsorted PBMCs, sampled 0.3 years before starting antiretroviral therapy. The receptors were sampled from a man aged 25-40 years with HIV.

This clone was detected only once. The rearrangement joins TRBV7-2 to TRBJ2-7; 11 nucleotides line up with TRBD2. Germline-derived CDR1 and CDR2 are SGHTA and FQGNSA. V lost 2 bases to trimming and J lost 3 bases; unmatched junction nucleotides: 0. CDR3 size: 14 residues. The CDR3 region has the DNA TGTGCCAGCAGCTTAACTAGCGGGGGCTACGAGCAGTACTTC. Its translation is CASSLTSGGYEQYF. The full variable domain, in which reference TRBV7-2 and TRBJ2-7 provide the parts outside the CDR3, is GAGVSQSPSNKVTEKGKDVELRCDPISGHTALYWYRQSLGQGLEFLIYFQGNSAPDKSGLPSDRFSAERTGGSVSTLTIQRTQQEDSAVYLCASSLTSGGYEQYFGPGTRLTVT.

The chain joins TRBV19 to TRBJ1-1; D is uncertain. The V and J ends lost 8 bases and 1 base respectively, with 17 bases between them. The CDR3 contains 15 residues. Germline V CDR1 and CDR2: LNHDA, SQIVND (reference sequence). CDR3 loop: CASAVRTPSNTEAFF. As DNA, the CDR3 is TGTGCCAGTGCAGTCCGGACCCCCTCGAACACTGAAGCTTTCTTT.

The V call is TRBV9, the J call TRBJ1-1; D gene uncertain. Germline CDR1 and CDR2: SGDLS and YYNGEE. This CDR3 is built from 13 residues. V lost 3 bases and J lost 4, with 10 bases in between. CDR3 DNA: TGTGCCAGCAGCGAGGGCCTCAGCACTGAAGCTTTCTTT. It encodes CASSEGLSTEAFF.

V is TRBV28 and J is TRBJ2-7; unclear D gene. The CDR3 runs 11 residues. Germline V gene lookup returns CDR1 MDHEN and CDR2 SYDVKM. The V and J ends lost 6 bases and 4 bases respectively, with 7 bases between them. CDR3 sequence: CASSLRYEQYF. The CDR3 DNA reads TGTGCCAGCAGCCTTCGGTACGAGCAGTACTTC.